A selection of T cell receptor beta chains follows, all from one sample in a study of T cells in localized non-small cell lung cancer. Profiling relied on immunoSEQ multiplex PCR, and the TCRdb table lists in-frame clones only, not all of them. The sample shows 20,000 to 30,000 clones, over 70% of them seen only once. Sequences were derived from peripheral blood, sampled before any cancer treatment. The receptors derive from a man aged 40 to 70 with stage III squamous cell lung carcinoma. Both conserved end residues are part of each CDR3. A D gene is named only where the DNA matches it firmly. The size of a clone is reported for some rows only, either as once, few or many, or as a class for expanded clones.

TRBV4-2	TRBD1	few	TRBJ2-5	CASSLTRQGAGDQETQYF	TGTGCCAGCAGCCTAACCCGACAGGGGGCGGGGGACCAAGAGACCCAGTACTTC
TRBV27	.	.	TRBJ1-1	CASSLGTNTEAFF	TGTGCCAGCAGTCTAGGAACGAACACTGAAGCTTTCTTT
TRBV7-1	TRBD2	.	TRBJ2-3	CASRLAGNADTQYF	TGTGCCAGCAGACTAGCGGGGAATGCAGATACGCAGTATTTT
TRBV5-6	.	.	TRBJ2-2	CASSWTPQTGELFF	TGTGCCAGCAGCTGGACACCCCAAACCGGGGAGCTGTTTTTT
TRBV30	.	.	TRBJ2-3	CAWSTILAGDTQYF	TGTGCCTGGAGTACTATCCTCGCAGGGGATACGCAGTATTTT
TRBV30	.	.	TRBJ1-5	CAWSVTGNSNQPQHF	TGTGCCTGGAGTGTAACAGGAAATAGCAATCAGCCCCAGCATTTT
TRBV11-2	.	few	TRBJ2-6	CASNPTSGANVLTF	TGTGCCAGCAATCCGACGTCTGGGGCCAACGTCCTGACTTTC
TRBV6-6	.	.	TRBJ1-1	CASQDRRRTEAFF	TGTGCCAGCCAAGACAGGCGTCGGACTGAAGCTTTCTTT
TRBV5-1	TRBD2	once	TRBJ2-1	CASLADSYNEQFF	TGCGCCAGCCTAGCGGATTCCTACAATGAGCAGTTCTTC
TRBV19	.	.	TRBJ2-1	CASSIGGLYNEQFF	TGTGCCAGTAGTATTGGTGGCTTGTACAATGAGCAGTTCTTC
TRBV4-1	TRBD2	.	TRBJ2-1	CASSQVGSGGDNEQFF	TGCGCCAGCAGCCAAGTAGGGAGCGGGGGGGACAATGAGCAGTTCTTC
TRBV6-1	.	.	TRBJ2-3	CASSGLDRPSTDTQYF	TGTGCCAGCAGTGGCTTGGACCGACCGAGCACAGATACGCAGTATTTT
TRBV10-3	TRBD2	.	TRBJ2-7	CAISSVAGGLSYEQYF	TGTGCCATCAGTTCTGTAGCGGGAGGCCTCTCCTACGAGCAGTACTTC
TRBV19	.	few	TRBJ1-2	CASSTGEYGYTF	TGTGCCAGTAGTACAGGGGAATATGGCTACACCTTC
TRBV11-2	.	.	TRBJ1-1	CASSLLKGKNTEAFF	TGTGCCAGCAGCTTATTAAAAGGGAAGAACACTGAAGCTTTCTTT
TRBV19	.	.	TRBJ1-2	CASTGVPNYGYTF	TGTGCCAGTACCGGGGTTCCTAACTATGGCTACACCTTC
TRBV27	TRBD2	.	TRBJ2-2	CASSLWTRFSTGELFF	TGTGCCAGCAGTTTGTGGACTAGGTTTTCCACCGGGGAGCTGTTTTTT